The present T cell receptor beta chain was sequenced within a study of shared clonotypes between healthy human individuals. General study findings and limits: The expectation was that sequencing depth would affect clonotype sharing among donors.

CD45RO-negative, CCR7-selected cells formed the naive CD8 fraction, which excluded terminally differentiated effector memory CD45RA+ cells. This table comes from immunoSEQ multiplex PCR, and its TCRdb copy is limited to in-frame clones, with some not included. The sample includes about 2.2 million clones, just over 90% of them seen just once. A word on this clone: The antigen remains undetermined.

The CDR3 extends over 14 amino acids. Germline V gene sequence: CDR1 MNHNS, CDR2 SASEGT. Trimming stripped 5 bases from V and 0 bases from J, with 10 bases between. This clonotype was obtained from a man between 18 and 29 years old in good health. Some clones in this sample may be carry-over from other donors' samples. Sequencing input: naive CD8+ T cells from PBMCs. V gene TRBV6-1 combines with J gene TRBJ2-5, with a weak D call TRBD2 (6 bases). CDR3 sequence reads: CASSLREHQETQYF. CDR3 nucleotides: TGTGCCAGCAGTCTGCGGGAACACCAAGAGACCCAGTACTTC.